This T cell receptor (beta chain) was identified during a study of human T cells and chemical hapten exposure. Study summary: How much TCR each sample yielded varied, mostly because pooled library volumes differed slightly. General study results and limits: Patch test score was positively correlated with the counts of PT1 expanded TCRs.

Points on this clonotype: Its cognate antigen is unknown.

Time point described: patch test 1, 2 weeks after DPC sensitization. The sample's treatment: therapeutic diphenylcyclopropenone sensitization with weekly scalp DPC. This CDR3 has 14 residues. CDR1 is SQVTM and CDR2 is ANQGSEA in the germline V gene. V was pared by 5 bases and J by 7 bases, with 9 bases of the junction left unmatched. From the RACE reads, TCRdb called clonotypes with MiXCR, one entry per CDR3 protein. The sample records some 180,000 distinct CDR3 sequences, 20% to 25% being singletons. Sequenced material: whole blood, taken in connection with sensitization to the hapten diphenylcyclopropenone (DPC). The receptor's source is a woman aged 50 to 60 with alopecia areata. Some clones in this sample may be carry-over from other donors' samples. This chain connects TRBV29-1 to TRBJ2-1; 9 positions agree with TRBD1. The CDR3 loop is CSVPLQGAGNEQFF. The CDR3 DNA reads as TGCAGCGTTCCTTTACAGGGGGCGGGTAATGAGCAGTTCTTC.